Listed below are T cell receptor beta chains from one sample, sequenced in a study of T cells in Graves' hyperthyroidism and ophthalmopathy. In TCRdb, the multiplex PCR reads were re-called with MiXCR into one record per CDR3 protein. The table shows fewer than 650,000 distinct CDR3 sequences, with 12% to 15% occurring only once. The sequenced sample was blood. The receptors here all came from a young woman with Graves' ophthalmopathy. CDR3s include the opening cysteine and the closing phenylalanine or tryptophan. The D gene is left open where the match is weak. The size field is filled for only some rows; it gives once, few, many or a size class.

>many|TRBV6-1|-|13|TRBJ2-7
TGTGCCAGCAGGGAAGGACAGACCTACGAGCAGTACTTC
CASREGQTYEQYF
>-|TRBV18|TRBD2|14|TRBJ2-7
TGTGCCAGCTCACCCCCGGGACTAGCGAATGAGCAGTACTTC
CASSPPGLANEQYF
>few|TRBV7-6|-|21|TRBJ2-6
TGTGCCAGCAGCTTAGAGCCGCTAGACGGCGGCCTACCCTCTGGGGCCAACGTCCTGACTTTC
CASSLEPLDGGLPSGANVLTF
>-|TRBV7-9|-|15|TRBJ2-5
TGTGCCAGCAGCTTAGGTTCAAGCCGGGGAGAGCCCCAGTACTTC
CASSLGSSRGEPQYF
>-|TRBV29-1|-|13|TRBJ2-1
TGCAGCGTTGAAATCGGGGCAATGAGTGAGCAGTTCTTC
CSVEIGAMSEQFF
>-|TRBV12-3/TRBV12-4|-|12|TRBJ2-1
TGTGCCAGCAGCGTTCGCTACAATGAGCAGTTCTTC
CASSVRYNEQFF
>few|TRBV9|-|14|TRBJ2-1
TGTGCCAGCAGCGGGCACCAGGGACACTTTGAGCAGTTCTTC
CASSGHQGHFEQFF
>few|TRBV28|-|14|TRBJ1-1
TGTGCCAGCAGTTTTAGCAGGGGTAACACTGAAGCTTTCTTT
CASSFSRGNTEAFF
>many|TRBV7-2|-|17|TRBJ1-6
TGTGCCAGCAGCTTAGCGGATCCAGGGGTAGGCAATTCACCCCTCCACTTT
CASSLADPGVGNSPLHF
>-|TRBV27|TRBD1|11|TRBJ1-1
TGTGCCAGCAGTTACAGGGGGCAAGCTTTCTTT
CASSYRGQAFF
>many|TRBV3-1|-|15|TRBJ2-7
TGTGCCAGCCGACAGCGAGGGGGACCGCAATACGAGCAGTACTTC
CASRQRGGPQYEQYF
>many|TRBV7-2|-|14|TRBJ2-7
TGTGCCAGCAGCTTTCTGCGGGAATCCTACGAGCAGTACTTC
CASSFLRESYEQYF
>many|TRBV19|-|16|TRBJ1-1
TGTGCCAGTAGTATCCGGGACACTCAGGGATACACTGAAGCTTTCTTT
CASSIRDTQGYTEAFF
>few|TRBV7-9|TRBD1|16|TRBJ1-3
TGTGCCAGCAGCTTAGTGGACAGGGCCACTGGAAACACCATATATTTT
CASSLVDRATGNTIYF
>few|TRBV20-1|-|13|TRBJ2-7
TGCAGTGTCCTCCTGCAGGGGACCTACGAGCAGTACTTC
CSVLLQGTYEQYF
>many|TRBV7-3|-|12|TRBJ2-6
TGTGCCAGCAGCTTGGGGGCCAACGTCCTGACTTTC
CASSLGANVLTF
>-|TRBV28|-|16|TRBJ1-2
TGTGCCAGCAGCTTCACCGAGACGGGGGGTGCCTATGGCTACACCTTC
CASSFTETGGAYGYTF
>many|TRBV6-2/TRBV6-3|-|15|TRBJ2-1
TGTGCCAGCAGCCCTACCCTCCAGTCCTACAATGAGCAGTTCTTC
CASSPTLQSYNEQFF
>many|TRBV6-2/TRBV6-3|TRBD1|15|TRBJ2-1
TGTGCCAGCAGTTTACCGGGACAGGGGGGTAATGAGCAGTTCTTC
CASSLPGQGGNEQFF
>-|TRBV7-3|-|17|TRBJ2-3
TGTGCCAGCAGCTTCGACCTCCGGGACACCTCCGCAGATACGCAGTATTTT
CASSFDLRDTSADTQYF
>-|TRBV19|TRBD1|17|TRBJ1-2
TGTGCCAGTAGTATAGCCTTGACAGGGACGCTGAACTATGGCTACACCTTC
CASSIALTGTLNYGYTF
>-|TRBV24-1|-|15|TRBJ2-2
TGTGCCACCAGTATTGAAGGGGCGGGCCCCGGGGAGCTGTTTTTT
CATSIEGAGPGELFF
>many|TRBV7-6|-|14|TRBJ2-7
TGTGCCAGCAGCTTAGCGGGATATGAGCACGAGCAGTACTTC
CASSLAGYEHEQYF
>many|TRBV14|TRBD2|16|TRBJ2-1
TGTGCCAGCAGCCAGGTACTAGCGGGCCAATACAATGAGCAGTTCTTC
CASSQVLAGQYNEQFF
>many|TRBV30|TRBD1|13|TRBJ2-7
TGTGCCTGGACGGGACAGGGCCCCTACGAGCAGTACTTC
CAWTGQGPYEQYF
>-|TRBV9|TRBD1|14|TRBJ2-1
TGTGCCAGCAGCGACTTGACAGGGGACAATGAGCAGTTCTTC
CASSDLTGDNEQFF
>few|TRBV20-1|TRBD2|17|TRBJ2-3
TGCAGTGCTAGAGGCTCTAGCGGGAGGGCGTCGACAGATACGCAGTATTTT
CSARGSSGRASTDTQYF
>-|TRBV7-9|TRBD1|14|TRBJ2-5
TGTGCCAGCAGCCCCCGGGGACAGGGGGAGACCCAGTACTTC
CASSPRGQGETQYF
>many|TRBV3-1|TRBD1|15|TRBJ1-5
TGTGCCAGCAGCCCCTGGGACAGGGGGCTAAGGCCCCAGCATTTT
CASSPWDRGLRPQHF
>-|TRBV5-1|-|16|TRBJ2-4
TGCGCCAGCAGCCCTCTCTTACGGGGCCCCAAAAACATTCAGTACTTC
CASSPLLRGPKNIQYF
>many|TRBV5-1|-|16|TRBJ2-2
TGCGCCAGCAGCTTGGCCGGGAGTACGGACACCGGGGAGCTGTTTTTT
CASSLAGSTDTGELFF
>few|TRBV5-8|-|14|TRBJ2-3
TGTGCCAGCAGCTTGGAACAACACACAGATACGCAGTATTTT
CASSLEQHTDTQYF
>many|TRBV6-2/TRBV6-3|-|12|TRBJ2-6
TGTGCCACCGAAAACGGGGCCAACGTCCTGACTTTC
CATENGANVLTF
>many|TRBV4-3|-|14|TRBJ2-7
TGCGCCAGCAGCCAAGGGATGCAGCTCTACGAGCAGTACTTC
CASSQGMQLYEQYF
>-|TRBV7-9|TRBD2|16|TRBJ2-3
TGTGCCAGCAGCTTAGAGCGGCGGGAGTGGGCAGATACGCAGTATTTT
CASSLERREWADTQYF
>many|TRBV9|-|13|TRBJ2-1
TGTGCCAGCAGCGTAGCGGCTAGCAGCGAGCAGTTCTTC
CASSVAASSEQFF
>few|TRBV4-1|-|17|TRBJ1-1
TGCGCCAGCAGCCAAGAAGATTACAGGGTCGGGAACACTGAAGCTTTCTTT
CASSQEDYRVGNTEAFF
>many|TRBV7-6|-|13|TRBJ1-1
TGTGCCAGCAGCTCACATTTCTACACTGAAGCTTTCTTT
CASSSHFYTEAFF
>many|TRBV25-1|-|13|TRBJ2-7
TGTGCCAGCAGTGGCAGAGTGGGGAGCGAGCAGTACTTC
CASSGRVGSEQYF
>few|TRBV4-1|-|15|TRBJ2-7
TGCGCCAGCAGGGAGCTTGCGGGGACCTCCTACGAGCAGTACTTC
CASRELAGTSYEQYF
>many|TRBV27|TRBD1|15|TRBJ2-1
TGTGCCAGCAGTGGGCGGGACAGGGCGGCCAATGAGCAGTTCTTC
CASSGRDRAANEQFF
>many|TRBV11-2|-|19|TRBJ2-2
TGTGCCAGCCGATCCATTCTTCGGCGGGGCAACGGGAACACCGGGGAGCTGTTTTTT
CASRSILRRGNGNTGELFF
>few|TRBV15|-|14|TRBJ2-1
TGTGCCACCAGGATTTGGGTCGGGAACAATGAGCAGTTCTTC
CATRIWVGNNEQFF
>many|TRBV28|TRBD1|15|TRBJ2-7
TGTGCCAGCAGTTTAGTCGGGACAGGGATGTACGAGCAGTACTTC
CASSLVGTGMYEQYF
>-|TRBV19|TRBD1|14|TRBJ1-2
TGTGCCAGTAGTATAGGCAGGGGGAACTATGGCTACACCTTC
CASSIGRGNYGYTF
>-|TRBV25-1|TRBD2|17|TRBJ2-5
TGTGCCAGCAGCCCCGGGACTAGCGGGAGTAATGGAGAGACCCAGTACTTC
CASSPGTSGSNGETQYF
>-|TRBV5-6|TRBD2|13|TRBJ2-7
TGTGCCAGCGAGCGGGAGGGGACCTACGAGCAGTACTTC
CASEREGTYEQYF
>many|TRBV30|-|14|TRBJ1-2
TGTGCCTGGAGTGCCTCAACAGGGAACTATGGCTACACCTTC
CAWSASTGNYGYTF
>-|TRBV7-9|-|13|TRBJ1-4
TGTGCCAGCAGCTTAGGGGGATACGAAAAACTGTTTTTT
CASSLGGYEKLFF
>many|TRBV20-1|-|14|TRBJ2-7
TGCAGTGCGAAAGACAGCTTGGCCTCCTACGAGCAGTACTTC
CSAKDSLASYEQYF
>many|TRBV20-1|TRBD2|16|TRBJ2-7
TGCAGTGCTAGAGATGATGTAGCGGGAGTGACCTACGAGCAGTACTTC
CSARDDVAGVTYEQYF
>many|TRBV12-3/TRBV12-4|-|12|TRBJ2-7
TGTGCCAGCAGTTTCTCAGGGGACGAGCAGTACTTC
CASSFSGDEQYF
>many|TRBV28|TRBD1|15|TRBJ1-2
TGTGCCAGCAGTCCAACCCCGACAGGGGCATATGGCTACACCTTC
CASSPTPTGAYGYTF